These 24 T cell receptor beta chains were all obtained from the same sample, sequenced in a study of blood T cell repertoires in COVID-19. TCRdb's copy holds only in-frame clones and misses some; the assay was immunoSEQ multiplex PCR. This table holds about 200,000 clones, more than 85% found once. Sequences were obtained from peripheral blood. The source of these receptors is a man between 35 and 55 years old with active or convalescent COVID-19.

The chain employs TRBV5-6 and TRBJ1-6; a weak D match, TRBD1 (6 bases). V was cut by 4 bases and J by 9 bases, with 11 bases left in between. The CDR3 contains 13 residues. Germline-derived CDR1 and CDR2 are SGHDT and YYEEEE. The CDR3 nucleotides are TGTGCCAGCAGCCGGGGACACATTTCACCCCTCCACTTT. This codes for CASSRGHISPLHF.

A single count supports this clone. This sequence joins TRBV11-3 and TRBJ2-1; TRBD2 matches 13 bases. Unmatched junction bases numbered 3, after V lost 6 bases and J lost 4 bases. The CDR3 contains 15 residues. Germline-derived CDR1 and CDR2 are SGHNT and YENEEA. The DNA of the CDR3 is TGTGCCAGCAGTCCGGGACTAGCGGGGTACAATGAGCAGTTCTTC. Its translation: CASSPGLAGYNEQFF.

The chain is built from TRBV3-1 (or the pseudogene TRBV3-2) and TRBJ1-2; no clear D gene. V lost 4 bases and J 8 bases, leaving 14 bases between the germline ends. The CDR3 covers 13 residues. Germline V gives CDR1 LGHDT, CDR2 YNNKEL (reference sequence). The CDR3 sequence: CASSLSTVFGYTF. The CDR3 nucleotides read TGTGCCAGCAGCCTATCCACGGTGTTCGGCTACACCTTC.

The chain carries TRBV7-9 and TRBJ1-4; 7 bases are shared with TRBD1. Looked up from germline, CDR1 is SEHNR and CDR2 is FQNEAQ (reference sequence). Trimming cost V 5 bases and J 6 bases; bases outside gene matches: 9. The CDR3 length is 15 residues. The CDR3 protein is CASSLGTAGDEKLFF. CDR3 sequence (DNA): TGTGCCAGCAGCCTCGGGACAGCCGGGGATGAAAAACTGTTTTTT.

The chain combines TRBV7-9 with TRBJ1-2; the D gene is possibly TRBD1 (5 bases). V shed 7 bases and J shed 7 bases, with 19 bases lying between them. The CDR3 contains 14 residues. Germline CDR1 is SEHNR and CDR2 is FQNEAQ (reference sequence). This CDR3 is CASTSTGTGGGYTF. In DNA form, the CDR3 reads TGTGCCAGCACCTCAACAGGTACGGGAGGTGGCTACACCTTC.

The V call is TRBV5-1, the J call TRBJ2-7; no definite D call. This CDR3 is 13 amino acids long. Trimming stripped 3 bases from V and 4 bases from J, with 11 bases between. Germline CDR1 and CDR2: SGHRS and YFSETQ. CDR3 residues: CASSYSSAYEQYF. The CDR3 DNA is TGCGCCAGCAGCTACTCAAGCGCGTACGAGCAGTACTTC.

Of note for this clone: This same CDR3 is encoded by further DNA sequences in the sample. The chain carries TRBV5-1 and TRBJ1-1, with D possibly TRBD1 on 6 matching bases. From germline, CDR1 is SGHRS and CDR2 YFSETQ. The CDR3 consists of 14 residues. The germline V and J ends were trimmed by 3 bases and 4 bases, with 13 bases remaining between them. The CDR3 spells CASSSSAGVTEAFF. In nucleotides, the CDR3 is TGCGCCAGCAGCTCCTCGGCAGGGGTCACTGAAGCTTTCTTT.

The chain joins TRBV19 to TRBJ2-1; 7 bases agree with TRBD1. This CDR3 is built from 17 residues. The V gene end was trimmed by 11 bases and the J gene end by 4 bases; junction bases not matched to a gene: 20. Germline V CDR1 and CDR2: LNHDA, SQIVND (reference sequence). CDR3 DNA: TGTGCCGGGATTCGTGAGACAGGGCCAGCCTGTTACAATGAGCAGTTCTTC. As protein: CAGIRETGPACYNEQFF.

This clone was detected once. CDR3 in amino acids: CASRLYRACYEQYF. The CDR3 DNA reads TGTGCAAGTCGCTTGTATCGAGCCTGCTACGAGCAGTACTTC. The chain employs TRBV12-2 and TRBJ2-7; the table's D call, TRBD2, has no DNA check behind it. TRBV12-2 is a listed pseudogene. This CDR3 region has 14 residues.

With respect to this clone: Other nucleotide sequences from this sample produce the same CDR3. The chain couples TRBV18 to TRBJ2-1; D is uncertain. The ends were cut back, 1 base at V and 0 bases at J, with 4 bases in the middle. The CDR3 length is 14 residues. Germline lookup yields CDR1 KGHSH and CDR2 LQKENI. The CDR3 protein is CASSPRSSYNEQFF. CDR3 nucleotide sequence: TGTGCCAGCTCACCACGCAGCTCCTACAATGAGCAGTTCTTC.

V and J are TRBV13 and TRBJ2-7; 10 nucleotides align to TRBD1. After removal of 3 bases from V and 1 base from J, the junction contained 6 bases not matched to a gene. This CDR3 has 16 residues. Germline V gene sequence: CDR1 PRHDT, CDR2 FYEKMQ (reference sequence). The CDR3 sequence: CASSFRDRGLSYEQYF. DNA of the CDR3: TGTGCCAGCAGCTTCCGGGACAGGGGACTATCCTACGAGCAGTACTTC. The full variable domain, with the rest looked up from reference TRBV13 and TRBJ2-7, is AAGVIQSPRHLIKEKRETATLKCYPIPRHDTVYWYQQGPGQDPQFLISFYEKMQSDKGSIPDRFSAQQFSDYHSELNMSSLELGDSALYFCASSFRDRGLSYEQYFGPGTRLTVT.

The V gene is TRBV11-2, the J gene TRBJ2-3; TRBD2 agrees at 12 bases. V shed 1 base and J 5 bases; nucleotides not matched to a gene: 7. CDR1 is SGHAT, CDR2 FQNNGV, per germline. The CDR3 has 17 amino acids. CDR3 sequence: CASSLVGLAGKGDTQYF. In DNA form, the CDR3 reads TGTGCCAGCAGCTTAGTTGGACTAGCGGGAAAGGGAGATACGCAGTATTTT.

With respect to this clone: Mismatch with germline at one junction end may stem from a read error. This chain joins TRBV5-4 and TRBJ2-5; 8 bases are a match to TRBD2. The length of the CDR3 is 15 residues. Germline CDR1 reads SGHNT; CDR2 reads YYREEE (reference sequence). DNA of the CDR3: TGTGCCAGCACCTTGGGGAGCGGGAGTGGAGAGACCCAGTACTTC. Translation: CASTLGSGSGETQYF.

The V call is TRBV10-1, the J call TRBJ2-1; 7 bases are a match to TRBD2. CDR3 length: 16 amino acids. V shed 2 bases and J 0 bases; nucleotides not matched to a gene: 4. Germline CDR1 WNHNN, CDR2 SYGVQD (reference sequence). CDR3 nucleotide sequence: TGCGCCAGCAGTGAGGACGCGGGAGCCTCCTACAATGAGCAGTTCTTC. This translates into CASSEDAGASYNEQFF.

This clone was seen only a few times. The genes are TRBV18 and TRBJ2-5; the D gene is possibly TRBD2 (6 bases). The germline CDR1 and CDR2 sequences are KGHSH and LQKENI. The CDR3 is 13 amino acids. Trimming removed 0 bases from V and 5 bases from J, with 7 bases in between. CDR3 protein: CASSPPGGETQYF. CDR3 in DNA: TGTGCCAGCTCACCACCCGGAGGGGAGACCCAGTACTTC.

The V call is TRBV14, the J call TRBJ1-4; TRBD1 might be the D (6 bases). This CDR3 is built from 13 residues. Germline assignment: CDR1 SGHDN and CDR2 FVKESK. Trimming left V 8 bases short and J 8 bases short, with 15 bases between. The CDR3 sequence: CASRDQGREKLFF. As DNA, the CDR3 is TGTGCCAGCCGGGACCAGGGGCGGGAAAAACTGTTTTTT.

The V call is TRBV19, the J call TRBJ2-1; possible D gene TRBD2, 5 bases. The CDR3 has 14 amino acids. The V gene lost 1 base and the J gene lost 6 bases, with 10 bases spanning the gap. Per the germline V gene, CDR1 is LNHDA and CDR2 is SQIVND (reference sequence). This CDR3 reads CASSIGQLVNEQFF. CDR3 bases: TGTGCCAGTAGTATAGGACAACTAGTCAATGAGCAGTTCTTC.

The gene calls are TRBV13 and TRBJ2-7; a possible D gene is TRBD1 (6 bases). The CDR3 is 14 amino acids. The germline V gene encodes CDR1 PRHDT and CDR2 FYEKMQ (reference sequence). V was trimmed by 5 bases and J by 5 bases, leaving 16 bases between them. The CDR3: CASSQGHRAHEQYF. The CDR3 DNA reads as TGTGCCAGCAGCCAGGGACACCGGGCCCACGAGCAGTACTTC.

J is TRBJ1-3 and V is TRBV5-8; possible D gene TRBD1, 6 bases. From germline, CDR1 is SGHTS and CDR2 YDEGEE. This CDR3 is built from 15 residues. V gave up 4 bases and J gave up 4 bases, with 15 bases separating them. DNA of the CDR3: TGTGCCAGCAGCCTTAGGGGGGGGTCCGGAAACACCATATATTTT. This codes for CASSLRGGSGNTIYF. The whole variable domain, remainder taken from reference TRBV5-8 and TRBJ1-3, is EAGVTQSPTHLIKTRGQQATLRCSPISGHTSVYWYQQALGLGLQFLLWYDEGEERNRGNFPPRFSGRQFPNYSSELNVNALELEDSALYLCASSLRGGSGNTIYFGEGSWLTVV.

The CDR3 spells CASGGDADNEQFF. CDR3 sequence (DNA): TGTGCCAGCGGCGGGGATGCGGACAATGAGCAGTTCTTC. The chain combines TRBV7-9 with TRBJ2-1; a weak D match, TRBD2 (6 bases). The CDR3 consists of 13 residues. V was pared by 8 bases and J by 5 bases, with 13 bases between. Germline loops: CDR1 SEHNR, CDR2 FQNEAQ (reference sequence). Supplemented by reference TRBV7-9 and TRBJ2-1, the full variable domain reads DTGVSQNPRHKITKRGQNVTFRCDPISEHNRLYWYRQTLGQGPEFLTYFQNEAQLEKSRLLSDRFSAERPKGSFSTLEIQRTEQGDSAMYLCASGGDADNEQFFGPGTRLTVL.

V and J are TRBV3-1 (or the pseudogene TRBV3-2) and TRBJ2-7, with TRBD1 as a possible D gene (6 bases). The CDR3 contains 16 residues. V lost 0 bases, J lost 3 bases, and 15 bases lay in between. Germline V lookup: CDR1 LGHDT, CDR2 YNNKEL (reference sequence). CDR3 region: CASSQDWWDTNYEQYF. CDR3 nucleotides: TGTGCCAGCAGCCAAGATTGGTGGGACACCAACTACGAGCAGTACTTC.

This chain links TRBV3-1 (or the pseudogene TRBV3-2) with TRBJ2-5, with 7 bases fitting TRBD2. Germline V lookup: CDR1 LGHDT, CDR2 YNNKEL (reference sequence). The CDR3 totals 15 residues. Trimming cost V 2 bases and J 5 bases; bases outside gene matches: 8. The CDR3 DNA sequence: TGTGCCAGCAGCCAACCGGGGGAGGGGTCGGAGACCCAGTACTTC. It translates to CASSQPGEGSETQYF.

The chain links TRBV4-2 to TRBJ2-1, with 9 bases that match TRBD2. The V segment lost 8 bases and the J segment 8 bases; nucleotides outside the gene matches: 13. CDR1 and CDR2 (germline): LGHNA, YNFKEQ. The CDR3 has 15 amino acids. The CDR3 DNA sequence: TGTGCCAGCGGAAAGCGGGGGGACGGCATAGATGAGCAGTTCTTC. This gives the protein CASGKRGDGIDEQFF.

V and J are TRBV28 and TRBJ1-2; weak D call: TRBD1 (5 bases). The CDR3 sequence is 14 residues long. V was clipped by 6 bases and J by 0 bases, with 11 bases between them. CDR1 and CDR2 from the germline V gene are MDHEN and SYDVKM. The CDR3 loop reads CASRPPTANYGYTF. DNA of the CDR3: TGTGCCAGCAGACCCCCGACAGCTAACTATGGCTACACCTTC.